Listed here is a single T cell receptor beta chain. As yet, its antigen is unknown. A junction boundary mismatches the germline segment, possibly from a read error. The data were produced by immunoSEQ multiplex PCR, yet TCRdb's version contains in-frame clones alone and is incomplete. The data contain fewer than 65,000 clones, about nine tenths of them seen just once; the ten biggest clones take up 0.95% to 1.5%. The data stem from a study of OX40 agonist ivuxolimab in advanced cancers. The CDR3 covers 13 residues. Looked up from germline, CDR1 is LGHNT and CDR2 is FRNRAP. Regarding the study as a whole: Low normalized T-cell clonal expansion was additionally recorded for some nonresponders.

The rearrangement links TRBV12-5 to TRBJ1-1; D is unclear. This TCR was recovered from an adult with an advanced solid tumor such as melanoma, head and neck, liver or kidney cancer. The sequences come from CD4+ or CD8+ T cells sorted from blood, collected in a trial of the OX40 agonist ivuxolimab. The CDR3 DNA reads as TGTGCTAGTGGGTTGGAGGAGGACACTGAAGCTTTCTTT. Protein: CASGLEEDTEAFF.